The present T cell receptor (beta chain) was sequenced within a study of lymphopenia after photon versus proton radiotherapy. This clone occurred a few times. Its antigen is undetermined. Whole-study findings and limits: Proton therapy kept repertoires fairly stable, unlike photons, which gained effector/memory cells. Better survival with proton therapy was suggested as possible, not demonstrated.

The method was immunoSEQ multiplex PCR; TCRdb's version includes in-frame clones alone and lacks a portion of them. The sample has around 15,000 clones, 88% seen once. The CDR3 extends over 14 amino acids. V was pared by 6 bases and J by 3 bases, with 15 bases between. Germline CDR1 is SGHRS and CDR2 is YFSETQ. The specimen was peripheral blood, collected from a patient treated with proton-based radiotherapy. The receptor comes from a woman aged 60-75 years with cholangiocarcinoma. Some clones in this sample may be carry-over from other donors' samples. The V call is TRBV5-1, the J call TRBJ2-5; a possible D gene is TRBD1 (6 bases). CDR3 protein: CASTRTAKEETQYF. CDR3 bases: TGCGCCAGCACCAGGACAGCGAAGGAAGAGACCCAGTACTTC.